In this sample, the clone carrying this T cell receptor beta chain turned up a few times. The data were obtained in a study of T cells after yellow fever vaccination. Trimming removed 4 bases at V and 2 bases at J, with 4 bases between. Germline CDR1 is SGHAT and CDR2 is FQNNGV. The CDR3 has 12 amino acids. In TCRdb, the 5' RACE reads were re-called with MiXCR into one record per CDR3 protein. The sample carries approximately 160,000 distinct CDR3 sequences, 9.3% recorded once. This sample comprised CD8+ T cells sorted from PBMCs, obtained 45 days after the yellow fever booster vaccination. This TCR came from a man between 18 and 35 years old who received the YFV17D yellow fever vaccine. This chain links TRBV11-2 with TRBJ2-3; no clear D. CDR3 nucleotide sequence: TGTGCCAGCAGCTCCATCACAGATACGCAGTATTTT. Protein: CASSSITDTQYF.